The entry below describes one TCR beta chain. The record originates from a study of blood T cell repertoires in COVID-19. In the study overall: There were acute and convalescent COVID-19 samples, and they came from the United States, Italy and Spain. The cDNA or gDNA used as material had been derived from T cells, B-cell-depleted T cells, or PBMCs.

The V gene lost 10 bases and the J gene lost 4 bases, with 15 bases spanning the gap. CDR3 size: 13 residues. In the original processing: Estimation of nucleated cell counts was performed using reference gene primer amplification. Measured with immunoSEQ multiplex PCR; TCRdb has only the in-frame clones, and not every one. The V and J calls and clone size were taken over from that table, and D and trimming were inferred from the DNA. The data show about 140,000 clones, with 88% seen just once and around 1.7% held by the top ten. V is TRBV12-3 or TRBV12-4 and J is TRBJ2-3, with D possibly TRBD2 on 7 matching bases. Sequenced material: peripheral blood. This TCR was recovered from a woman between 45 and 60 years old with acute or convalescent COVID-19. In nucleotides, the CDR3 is TGTGCCACCACGGGGGGCCCCCCAGATACGCAGTATTTT. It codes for CATTGGPPDTQYF.